The 11 T cell receptor beta chains below come from one sample, sequenced in a study of control samples from healthy donors and cancer patients (dated by TCRdb to about 2020). Library preparation was by the immunoSEQ multiplex PCR assay. TCRdb retrieved this table from immuneACCESS and kept in-frame rearrangements only. Not all clones are present; in checked studies, unresolved V genes account for under half, and no reason is known for the remainder. Here the sample has some 150,000 clones; just under 95% occur a single time. Over 12% of the sample goes to the ten largest clones. Source material: PBMCs. The receptor source for this set is a man between 60 and 75 years old with colorectal cancer.

J is TRBJ1-3 and V is TRBV6-1; 8 nucleotides match TRBD1. Germline V gene lookup returns CDR1 MNHNS and CDR2 SASEGT. The V and J ends lost 4 bases and 2 bases, in that order; junction bases with no gene match: 7. There are 16 residues in the CDR3. The CDR3 coding sequence is TGTGCCAGCAGTGTGTTGGACAGGGTCCCTGGAAACACCATATATTTT. Protein: CASSVLDRVPGNTIYF.

This clone turned up a few times. This rearrangement joins TRBV6-5 to TRBJ1-3; no clear D gene. The ends were cut back, 5 bases at V and 8 bases at J, with 13 bases in the middle. Germline V gene sequence: CDR1 MNHEY, CDR2 SVGAGI. This CDR3 comprises 13 residues. CDR3 residues: CASSPRSRDTIYF. The CDR3 DNA reads TGTGCCAGCAGTCCGCGATCCAGAGACACCATATATTTT.

The CDR3 reads CASSQETSGGALNEQFF. The CDR3 region has the DNA TGCGCCAGCAGCCAAGAGACTAGCGGGGGGGCTTTGAATGAGCAGTTCTTC. The chain carries TRBV4-1 and TRBJ2-1; 14 bases align to TRBD2. The CDR3 is made up of 17 amino acids. Germline V lookup: CDR1 MGHRA, CDR2 YSYEKL. Trimming took 0 bases from V and 7 from J; bases not matched to a gene: 5.

The chain recombines TRBV10-2 with TRBJ1-6, with D possibly TRBD1 on 6 matching bases. The V and J ends lost 0 bases and 6 bases respectively, with 9 bases between them. The CDR3 contains 15 residues. Germline lookup yields CDR1 WSHSY and CDR2 SAAADI. CDR3 sequence: CASSESRRGNSPLHF. CDR3 DNA sequence: TGCGCCAGCAGTGAGTCGCGCAGGGGTAATTCACCCCTCCACTTT.

The chain combines TRBV6-5 with TRBJ1-4; D ambiguous. CDR1 and CDR2 (germline): MNHEY, SVGAGI. Trimming pared 8 bases from V and 3 bases from J, leaving 10 bases between. There are 13 residues in the CDR3. As DNA, the CDR3 is TGTGCCAGCGGAGGCAGAGCTAATGAAAAACTGTTTTTT. Translated, it gives CASGGRANEKLFF.

The rearrangement links TRBV10-1 to TRBJ1-5; D might be TRBD1 (5 bases). V was shortened by 5 bases and J by 0 bases, with 8 bases between the two germline ends. Per germline, CDR1 WNHNN and CDR2 SYGVQD (reference sequence). This CDR3 comprises 14 residues. CDR3 DNA sequence: TGCGCCAGCAGTACAGGAGATAGCAATCAGCCCCAGCATTTT. Its protein product is CASSTGDSNQPQHF.

The rearrangement uses TRBV4-1 and TRBJ1-5; TRBD1 is a possible D gene (6 bases). The length of the CDR3 is 17 residues. Germline V gives CDR1 MGHRA, CDR2 YSYEKL. V lost 3 bases and J 3 bases, leaving 18 bases between the germline ends. The CDR3 DNA follows: TGCGCCAGCAGCCATACGGACAGCCTGGATTCCAATCAGCCCCAGCATTTT. This gives the protein CASSHTDSLDSNQPQHF.

The V gene is TRBV6-5, the J gene TRBJ2-7; 8 nucleotides agree with TRBD1. Germline lookup yields CDR1 MNHEY and CDR2 SVGAGI. J lost 2 bases, V lost 0 bases, and 6 bases had no gene match. This CDR3 region has 16 residues. The CDR3 sequence is CASSYSGQVGPYEQYF. DNA for the CDR3: TGTGCCAGCAGTTACTCGGGACAGGTCGGTCCCTACGAGCAGTACTTC.

This chain uses TRBV9 with TRBJ1-5; D gene ambiguous. Deletions cut 0 bases from V and 0 bases from J, with 4 bases between. The germline V gene encodes CDR1 SGDLS and CDR2 YYNGEE. The CDR3 extends over 14 amino acids. The CDR3 DNA sequence: TGTGCCAGCAGCGTAGCGGGTAGCAATCAGCCCCAGCATTTT. Its translation: CASSVAGSNQPQHF.

The chain joins TRBV19 to TRBJ1-1; 9 nucleotides agree with TRBD1. Germline lookup yields CDR1 LNHDA and CDR2 SQIVND (reference sequence). V lost 3 bases and J lost 5; bases outside the gene matches: 7. The CDR3 is 15 residues long. The CDR3 region has the DNA TGTGCCAGTAGTATCGGACAGGGGTCAGGGACTGAAGCTTTCTTT. Its translation is CASSIGQGSGTEAFF.

The chain recombines TRBV19 with TRBJ1-2; TRBD1 matches 12 bases. Germline CDR1 and CDR2: LNHDA and SQIVND (reference sequence). The CDR3 is 14 residues long. V shed 4 bases, J shed 7 bases, and the junction held 4 bases outside the gene matches. The CDR3 sequence: CASSTGQGATGYTF. The CDR3, as DNA: TGTGCCAGTAGTACGGGACAGGGGGCGACTGGCTACACCTTC.